These T cell receptor beta chains were read from a single sample in a study of blood T cells in healthy people across ages. TCRdb processed the 5' RACE reads anew with MiXCR; each CDR3 protein has one entry. This repertoire shows fewer than 2,000,000 distinct CDR3 sequences, around 35% found once; its top ten account for about 11%. What was sequenced was blood. The receptors were gathered from a woman in her twenties or thirties in good health. Both conserved end residues are part of each CDR3. Each record gives: CDR3 DNA, CDR3 protein, clone size, V gene, D gene, J gene. A D gene is named only where the DNA matches it firmly. Clone size, where shown, is once, few, many, or a class for clones that have expanded.

cdr3_nt: TGTGCCAGCAGCCAAGACTATCGCCCCTTGGGGACGTGGGAGACCCAGTACTTC; cdr3_aa: CASSQDYRPLGTWETQYF; clone_size: .; v_call: TRBV3-1; d_call: .; j_call: TRBJ2-5
cdr3_nt: TGCGCCAGCAGCCAAATCGGGATTAGGGAGACCCAGTACTTC; cdr3_aa: CASSQIGIRETQYF; clone_size: once; v_call: TRBV5-1; d_call: .; j_call: TRBJ2-5
cdr3_nt: TGTGCCACCAGTGATACGGGCGAGGGCGCCGAGCAGTACTTC; cdr3_aa: CATSDTGEGAEQYF; clone_size: few; v_call: TRBV24-1; d_call: .; j_call: TRBJ2-7
cdr3_nt: TGCAGCGTGTGGACAGGCTATGGCCACACCTTC; cdr3_aa: CSVWTGYGHTF; clone_size: .; v_call: TRBV29-1; d_call: TRBD1; j_call: TRBJ1-2
cdr3_nt: TGTGCCAGCAGCTTATTGGGGACAGAACAAGAGACCCAGTACTTC; cdr3_aa: CASSLLGTEQETQYF; clone_size: many; v_call: TRBV7-2; d_call: TRBD1; j_call: TRBJ2-5
cdr3_nt: TGCGCCAGCAGTGGTGGTAGCGCCACCAGTACGCAGTATTTT; cdr3_aa: CASSGGSATSTQYF; clone_size: .; v_call: TRBV10-1; d_call: .; j_call: TRBJ2-3
cdr3_nt: TGTGCCACCAGCAGACCGCTCATGAACACTGAAGCTTTCTTT; cdr3_aa: CATSRPLMNTEAFF; clone_size: few; v_call: TRBV15; d_call: .; j_call: TRBJ1-1
cdr3_nt: TGTGCCTGGAGTCTGAGCCTACGCGAGCAGTACTTC; cdr3_aa: CAWSLSLREQYF; clone_size: few; v_call: TRBV30; d_call: .; j_call: TRBJ2-7
cdr3_nt: TGCAGTGTAGGGGCCAATGGGGGGTATGGCTACACCTTC; cdr3_aa: CSVGANGGYGYTF; clone_size: .; v_call: TRBV20-1; d_call: .; j_call: TRBJ1-2
cdr3_nt: TGCGCCAGCAGCTTGCTTTCATCCATGAACACTGAAGCTTTCTTT; cdr3_aa: CASSLLSSMNTEAFF; clone_size: .; v_call: TRBV5-1; d_call: .; j_call: TRBJ1-1
cdr3_nt: TGTGCCAGCAGGGACTACTACTACGAGCAGTACTTC; cdr3_aa: CASRDYYYEQYF; clone_size: few; v_call: TRBV6-1; d_call: .; j_call: TRBJ2-7
cdr3_nt: TGTGCCAGCAGAGAATTCGGGGACAGCCACTACAATGAGCAGTTCTTC; cdr3_aa: CASREFGDSHYNEQFF; clone_size: .; v_call: TRBV6-1; d_call: TRBD1; j_call: TRBJ2-1
cdr3_nt: TGCAGTGCTACAGGAGGGGCGGGAAGAGTAGATACGCAGTATTTT; cdr3_aa: CSATGGAGRVDTQYF; clone_size: .; v_call: TRBV20-1; d_call: .; j_call: TRBJ2-3
cdr3_nt: TGTGCCGGCAGCCCCCGGGACAGGGGAGCTCAGCCCCAGCATTTT; cdr3_aa: CAGSPRDRGAQPQHF; clone_size: .; v_call: TRBV12-3/TRBV12-4; d_call: TRBD1; j_call: TRBJ1-5
cdr3_nt: TGTGCCAGTAGTCAAATGACAGGGAATCAGCCCCAGCATTTT; cdr3_aa: CASSQMTGNQPQHF; clone_size: .; v_call: TRBV19; d_call: TRBD1; j_call: TRBJ1-5
cdr3_nt: TGCGCCAGCAGCCAAGATAAAGTCCAGTCTGGGGCCAACGTCCTGACTTTC; cdr3_aa: CASSQDKVQSGANVLTF; clone_size: few; v_call: TRBV4-1; d_call: .; j_call: TRBJ2-6
cdr3_nt: TGTGCCAGCAGCCCCCTCAGGGGGCTAGCGGGAAGCTCCTACAATGAGCAGTTCTTC; cdr3_aa: CASSPLRGLAGSSYNEQFF; clone_size: few; v_call: TRBV4-2; d_call: .; j_call: TRBJ2-1
cdr3_nt: TGTGCCGGCAGCCAAGGTATAGACACAGATACGCAGTATTTT; cdr3_aa: CAGSQGIDTDTQYF; clone_size: .; v_call: TRBV4-2; d_call: .; j_call: TRBJ2-3
cdr3_nt: TGTGCCAGCAGCCCGGGGGGGGACAGGAGGATCAATGAGCAGTTCTTC; cdr3_aa: CASSPGGDRRINEQFF; clone_size: .; v_call: TRBV7-8; d_call: .; j_call: TRBJ2-1
cdr3_nt: TGTGCCAGCAGCTTAAATGCCGGGACAGGGTTTGTAAAACTGTTTTTT; cdr3_aa: CASSLNAGTGFVKLFF; clone_size: .; v_call: TRBV7-9; d_call: TRBD1; j_call: TRBJ1-4
cdr3_nt: TGCAGTGCTAGAGCTATAAGTGGGGAGCAGTTCTTC; cdr3_aa: CSARAISGEQFF; clone_size: few; v_call: TRBV20-1; d_call: .; j_call: TRBJ2-1
cdr3_nt: TGTGCCAGCAGCGGACAGAGCACAGATACGCAGTATTTT; cdr3_aa: CASSGQSTDTQYF; clone_size: few; v_call: TRBV7-9; d_call: .; j_call: TRBJ2-3
cdr3_nt: TGCGCCAGCAGCTTGGAGGAGGGCCCCTACGAGCAGTACTTC; cdr3_aa: CASSLEEGPYEQYF; clone_size: .; v_call: TRBV5-1; d_call: .; j_call: TRBJ2-7
cdr3_nt: TGCAGTAGAGATCCGGGGGGCAACGAGCAGTACTTC; cdr3_aa: CSRDPGGNEQYF; clone_size: .; v_call: TRBV20-1; d_call: .; j_call: TRBJ2-7